Listed below are T cell receptor beta chains from one sample, sequenced in a study of CD8+CD57+ T cells in acquired aplastic anemia. One entry per CDR3 protein, called by TCRdb with MiXCR from the reads. There are more than 150,000 distinct CDR3 sequences in the sample; less than 60% occur only once, and about 1.8% lies in the top ten. The material sequenced was sorted CD4+, CD8+, or CD8+CD57+ T cells (not recorded which) from PBMCs. The receptors shown here come from a human donor with aplastic anemia. CDR3s leave out the opening cysteine and the closing phenylalanine or tryptophan. The order of the fields is V gene, J gene, CDR3 protein.

>TRBV9|TRBJ2-2
ASSPPGGHIVGELF
>TRBV20-1|TRBJ2-7
SARERARSYEQY
>TRBV6-2/TRBV6-3|TRBJ1-2
ATGTAYGYT
>TRBV18|TRBJ1-1
ASSPPMGRGTEAF
>TRBV5-1|TRBJ2-7
ASSEIGAPLKQY
>TRBV7-3|TRBJ2-7
ASSFGGTYEQY
>TRBV7-9|TRBJ2-1
ASSAGLAGKF
>TRBV6-2/TRBV6-3|TRBJ2-5
ASRPAGETQY
>TRBV10-1|TRBJ2-7
ASSESNRTGSYEQY
>TRBV19|TRBJ2-7
ASSAGTGSSYEQY
>TRBV12-3/TRBV12-4|TRBJ2-7
ASSLGGGSYEQY
>TRBV11-2|TRBJ2-5
ASSSRTGGYTQETQY
>TRBV25-1|TRBJ2-3
ASSVQGASTDTQY
>TRBV7-2|TRBJ2-7
ASSSSDRVPEQY
>TRBV2|TRBJ2-1
ASSLLAGVRNEQF
>TRBV3-1|TRBJ2-4
ASSQVGLSRGTKNIQY
>TRBV10-3|TRBJ2-2
AISESQVTGELF
>TRBV25-1|TRBJ2-2
ASSKQGSGELF
>TRBV4-3|TRBJ2-2
ASSYRTSNTGELF
>TRBV2|TRBJ2-4
ASSERGQGIQY
>TRBV29-1|TRBJ1-1
SVNPRPGAEAF
>TRBV10-3|TRBJ2-7
ASSYPTLAGSEQY
>TRBV12-3/TRBV12-4|TRBJ1-6
ASSGGINSPLH
>TRBV19|TRBJ2-1
ASSVTMGNEQF
>TRBV7-9|TRBJ1-2
ASSLESGQGARIT
>TRBV19|TRBJ1-4
ASSSAGLSVSTNEKLF
>TRBV28|TRBJ1-4
ASSSVPGGKLF
>TRBV24-1|TRBJ1-2
ATSDLYGYT
>TRBV27|TRBJ2-7
ASSFSSVRGNTQY
>TRBV6-2/TRBV6-3|TRBJ1-6
ASSYSPRNGPLH